Below are 11 T cell receptor beta chains sequenced from a single sample in a study of beta chain features in type 1 diabetes. Reverse transcription of all isolated RNA meant that expressed TCRB transcripts were sequenced. Assay used: immunoSEQ multiplex PCR; TCRdb lists only in-frame clones, some missing. The sample lists 120,000 to 150,000 clones, roughly 10% occurring once. Sequenced input: naive CD4+ T cells from blood. These TCRs come from a man between 18 and 35 years old in good health.

The rearrangement links TRBV7-2 to TRBJ1-1; D ambiguous. CDR1 is SGHTA, CDR2 FQGNSA, per germline. V shed 3 bases and J shed 0 bases, with 11 bases lying between them. The CDR3 is 15 residues long. The CDR3 coding sequence is TGTGCCAGCAGCTTGTTTTCGGTTTTGAACACTGAAGCTTTCTTT. This translates into CASSLFSVLNTEAFF. The complete variable domain, with remaining parts taken from reference TRBV7-2 and TRBJ1-1, reads GAGVSQSPSNKVTEKGKDVELRCDPISGHTALYWYRQSLGQGLEFLIYFQGNSAPDKSGLPSDRFSAERTGGSVSTLTIQRTQQEDSAVYLCASSLFSVLNTEAFFGQGTRLTVV.

This chain connects TRBV11-2 to TRBJ1-6; no firm D call. The V gene lost 5 bases and the J gene lost 7 bases, with 9 bases spanning the gap. Per the germline V gene, CDR1 is SGHAT and CDR2 is FQNNGV. The CDR3 extends over 13 amino acids. Here the CDR3 reads CASSPGVNSPLHF. Written as DNA, the CDR3 is TGTGCCAGCAGCCCCGGTGTGAATTCACCCCTCCACTTT.

This rearrangement joins TRBV6-5 to TRBJ2-3; TRBD2 matches 8 bases. CDR1 MNHEY and CDR2 SVGAGI come from the germline V gene. This CDR3 comprises 15 residues. Trimming took 2 bases from V and 2 from J; bases not matched to a gene: 3. In DNA form, the CDR3 reads TGTGCCAGCAGTTACGAGCGGGGGACCACAGATACGCAGTATTTT. It specifies CASSYERGTTDTQYF.

This clone was seen a handful of times. This chain joins TRBV5-1 and TRBJ2-7; D is perhaps TRBD1 (7 bases). The CDR3 totals 15 residues. The ends were cut back, 5 bases at V and 3 bases at J, with 18 bases in the middle. The V gene's germline CDR1 is SGHRS and CDR2 YFSETQ. CDR3 nucleotides: TGCGCCAGCAGACGGGGGACAGCGGCCCTCTACGAGCAGTACTTC. Protein: CASRRGTAALYEQYF.

This clone was observed a handful of times. The chain is built from TRBV11-2 and TRBJ2-2; no reliable D call. The V gene lost 2 bases and the J gene lost 6 bases, with 4 bases spanning the gap. Per germline, CDR1 SGHAT and CDR2 FQNNGV. The CDR3 loop spans 12 amino acids. CDR3 sequence (DNA): TGTGCCAGCAGCTTAATCGCCGGGGAGCTGTTTTTT. This codes for CASSLIAGELFF.

In its sample, this clone was seen a few times. The chain links TRBV19 to TRBJ2-3; 9 bases map to TRBD1. Unmatched junction bases numbered 5, after V lost 7 bases and J lost 3 bases. This CDR3 region has 14 residues. Looked up from germline, CDR1 is LNHDA and CDR2 is SQIVND (reference sequence). CDR3 residues: CASTTGGNTDTQYF. CDR3 DNA: TGTGCCAGTACCACAGGGGGCAATACAGATACGCAGTATTTT.

V usage is TRBV29-1 and J usage is TRBJ1-2, with 7 bases aligning to TRBD1. The length of the CDR3 is 12 residues. CDR1 and CDR2 (germline): SQVTM, ANQGSEA. Losses at the gene ends were 7 bases for V and 2 bases for J; bases not matched to a gene: 4. CDR3 in DNA: TGCAGCGGTGGACAGGACAACTATGGCTACACCTTC. It encodes CSGGQDNYGYTF.

This clone occurred a few times. The rearrangement uses TRBV11-2 and TRBJ1-6; possibly TRBD1 for D (5 bases). Germline V gene data show CDR1 as SGHAT and CDR2 as FQNNGV. This CDR3 has 12 amino acids. The V end lost 5 bases, the J end lost 10 bases, and 9 bases lay between the germline ends. CDR3 in DNA: TGTGCCAGCAGCACGACAGAATCACCCCTCCACTTT. The encoded protein is CASSTTESPLHF.

This chain connects TRBV30 to TRBJ2-1; D is undetermined. The CDR3 contains 12 residues. V was shortened by 5 bases and J by 8 bases, with 13 bases between the two germline ends. CDR1 is GTSNPN and CDR2 is SVGIG in the germline V gene (reference sequence). This chain's CDR3 is CAWAPIVYEQFF. CDR3 bases: TGTGCCTGGGCACCTATAGTGTATGAGCAGTTCTTC. The full variable domain, in which reference TRBV30 and TRBJ2-1 provide the parts outside the CDR3, is SQTIHQWPATLVQPVGSPLSLECTVEGTSNPNLYWYRQAAGRGLQLLFYSVGIGQISSEVPQNLSASRPQDRQFILSSKKLLLSDSGFYLCAWAPIVYEQFFGPGTRLTVL.

In its sample, this clone was seen many times. The chain uses TRBV4-3 and TRBJ1-1; D is undetermined. V lost 4 bases to trimming and J lost 0 bases, with 12 bases between them. The germline CDR1 and CDR2 sequences are LGHNA and YSLEER. The CDR3 totals 15 residues. CDR3 sequence (DNA): TGCGCCAGCAGCCGCACCGACATAATGAACACTGAAGCTTTCTTT. This translates into CASSRTDIMNTEAFF.

This clone turned up a few times. The chain combines TRBV19 with TRBJ1-1; 7 bases agree with TRBD1. This CDR3 is 15 amino acids long. Germline lookup yields CDR1 LNHDA and CDR2 SQIVND (reference sequence). V lost 5 bases to trimming and J lost 0 bases; unmatched junction nucleotides: 6. CDR3 DNA sequence: TGTGCCAGTAGTCAACGGACAGGATTGAACACTGAAGCTTTCTTT. It yields the protein CASSQRTGLNTEAFF.